These 14 T cell receptor beta chains share one sample of origin, sequenced in a study of blood T cell repertoires in COVID-19. The method was immunoSEQ multiplex PCR; TCRdb's version includes in-frame clones alone and lacks a portion of them. The sample holds approximately 290,000 clones, around 89% seen once. The source material was peripheral blood. The origin of the receptors is a man between 25 and 39 years old with acute or convalescent COVID-19.

The chain has TRBV9 and TRBJ2-7, with 8 bases lining up with TRBD2. Looked up from germline, CDR1 is SGDLS and CDR2 is YYNGEE. V lost 5 bases, J lost 3 bases, and 7 bases stayed unmatched. This CDR3 spans 14 amino acids. Written as DNA, the CDR3 is TGTGCCAGCAGTTTAAGCGGGAGTCGCTACGAGCAGTACTTC. This sequence encodes CASSLSGSRYEQYF.

J is TRBJ2-7 and V is TRBV10-3; 7 bases map to TRBD2. The CDR3 runs to 13 residues. Germline assignment: CDR1 ENHRY and CDR2 SYGVKD. V lost 10 bases to trimming and J lost 6 bases; unmatched junction nucleotides: 12. The CDR3 sequence is CATATKGGFEQYF. The CDR3 nucleotides read TGTGCCACCGCAACCAAGGGAGGGTTCGAGCAGTACTTC.

Only a few counts were recorded for this clone. The chain is built from TRBV7-9 and TRBJ2-7; tentative D call: TRBD1 (5 bases). The ends were cut back, 5 bases at V and 0 bases at J, with 20 bases in the middle. The CDR3 sequence is 17 residues long. The V gene's germline CDR1 is SEHNR and CDR2 FQNEAQ (reference sequence). The CDR3 sequence: CASSKRGPYRTSYEQYF. The CDR3 coding sequence is TGTGCCAGCAGCAAACGCGGCCCCTACAGGACCTCCTACGAGCAGTACTTC.

The J gene is TRBJ2-5, the V gene TRBV28; TRBD2 agrees at 7 bases. From germline, CDR1 is MDHEN and CDR2 SYDVKM. The CDR3 runs to 23 residues. V trimming: 6 bases; J trimming: 2 bases; junction bases outside the gene matches: 33. The CDR3 is CASSPIRDPAAGERKNGQETQYF. The CDR3 region has the DNA TGTGCCAGCAGCCCCATTAGAGACCCCGCCGCGGGGGAAAGGAAAAATGGGCAAGAGACCCAGTACTTC.

This chain uses TRBV10-1 with TRBJ2-1, with 8 bases aligning to TRBD1. This CDR3 contains 16 residues. V dropped 4 bases and J dropped 1; count of bases not matched to a gene: 6. In germline, CDR1 is WNHNN, CDR2 SYGVQD (reference sequence). CDR3: CASSAGQGASYNEQFF. In nucleotides, the CDR3 is TGCGCCAGCAGTGCCGGGCAGGGGGCTTCCTACAATGAGCAGTTCTTC.

CDR3 amino acids: CASSPGGGQGGRQPQHF. The CDR3 DNA is TGTGCCAGTAGTCCTGGGGGAGGACAGGGGGGCCGGCAGCCCCAGCATTTT. The chain links TRBV19 to TRBJ1-5; 10 bases match TRBD1. Germline-derived CDR1 and CDR2 are LNHDA and SQIVND (reference sequence). Trimming cost V 5 bases and J 7 bases; bases outside gene matches: 14. This CDR3 region has 17 residues.

This sequence joins TRBV7-3 and TRBJ2-5, with D possibly being TRBD2 (7 bases). Trimming stripped 5 bases from V and 5 bases from J, with 18 bases between. This CDR3 is built from 15 residues. Looked up from germline, CDR1 is SGHTA and CDR2 is FQGTGA. The CDR3 coding sequence is TGTGCCAGCAGCCCTTTGGCGGGGGCGTGGGAGACCCAGTACTTC. Protein: CASSPLAGAWETQYF.

CDR3 DNA: TGTGCCAGCAGTTTATCGGGCAACTATGGCTACACCTTC. Translated, it gives CASSLSGNYGYTF. The chain joins TRBV27 to TRBJ1-2, with D unclear. The CDR3 consists of 13 residues. Germline V gene lookup returns CDR1 MNHEY and CDR2 SMNVEV (reference sequence). Between the trimmed V and J ends, which lost 0 bases and 2 bases, there was a span of 4 bases.

The J gene is TRBJ2-7, the V gene TRBV30; TRBD2 might be the D (7 bases). CDR3 length: 13 amino acids. CDR1 GTSNPN and CDR2 SVGIG come from the germline V gene (reference sequence). Trimming removed 8 bases from V and 2 bases from J, with 16 bases in between. CDR3 residues: CAGYREGTYEQYF. The CDR3 DNA reads TGTGCCGGCTACAGGGAGGGGACCTACGAGCAGTACTTC.

This rearrangement joins TRBV12-3 or TRBV12-4 to TRBJ2-7; possibly TRBD1 for D (5 bases). V lost 9 bases, J lost 5 bases, and 11 bases lay in between. This CDR3 is built from 11 residues. The CDR3 nucleotides read TGTGCCAGTGCCAGGGAAAACGAGCAGTACTTC. This codes for CASARENEQYF.

This chain uses TRBV2 with TRBJ2-3, with D hard to call. Trimming cost V 8 bases and J 0 bases, with 12 bases left between them. Germline CDR1 is SNHLY and CDR2 is FYNNEI. The CDR3 runs 14 residues. CDR3 residues: CASQNGYSTDTQYF. CDR3 nucleotide sequence: TGTGCCAGCCAAAACGGGTATAGCACAGATACGCAGTATTTT.

The rearrangement links TRBV27 to TRBJ2-5; a weak D match, TRBD1 (7 bases). The CDR3 is 15 residues long. Germline assignment: CDR1 MNHEY and CDR2 SMNVEV (reference sequence). The germline V and J ends were trimmed by 0 bases and 4 bases, with 12 bases remaining between them. The CDR3 DNA reads as TGTGCCAGCAGTTTATCCAGACAGGGAGGAGAGACCCAGTACTTC. Its protein is CASSLSRQGGETQYF.

This clone was seen only once. The rearrangement links TRBV6-1 to TRBJ1-5, with D possibly TRBD1 on 5 matching bases. Germline loops: CDR1 MNHNS, CDR2 SASEGT. V was pared by 3 bases and J by 3 bases, with 12 bases between. The CDR3 runs to 15 residues. The CDR3 spells CASSDRAYNNQPQHF. CDR3 DNA: TGTGCCAGCAGTGACAGGGCCTATAACAATCAGCCCCAGCATTTT.

This clone was recorded a few times. This CDR3 reads CASSPLGANTEAFF. CDR3 DNA sequence: TGTGCCAGCAGTCCCCTAGGGGCGAACACTGAAGCTTTCTTT. The chain joins TRBV6-5 to TRBJ1-1; D perhaps matches TRBD1 (5 bases). The germline CDR1 and CDR2 sequences are MNHEY and SVGAGI. The CDR3 loop spans 14 amino acids. V was trimmed by 5 bases and J by 1 base, leaving 11 bases between them.